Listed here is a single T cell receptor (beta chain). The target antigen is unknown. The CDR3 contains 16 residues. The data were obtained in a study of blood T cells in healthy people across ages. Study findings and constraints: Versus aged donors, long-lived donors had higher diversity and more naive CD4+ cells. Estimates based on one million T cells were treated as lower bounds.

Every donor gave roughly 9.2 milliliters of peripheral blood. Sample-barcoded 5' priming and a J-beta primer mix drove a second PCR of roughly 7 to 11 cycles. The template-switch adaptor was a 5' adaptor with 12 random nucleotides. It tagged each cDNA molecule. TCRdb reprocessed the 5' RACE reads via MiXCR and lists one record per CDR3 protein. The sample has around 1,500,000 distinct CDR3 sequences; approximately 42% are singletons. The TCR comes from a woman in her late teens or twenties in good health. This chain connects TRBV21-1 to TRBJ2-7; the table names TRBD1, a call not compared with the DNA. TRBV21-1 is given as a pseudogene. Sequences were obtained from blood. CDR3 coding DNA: TGTGCCAGCACCGTAGGGGATGCTCCCCGGAGCTACGAGCAGTACTTC. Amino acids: CASTVGDAPRSYEQYF.